This T cell receptor (beta chain) was found in a study of T cell responses to AZD1222 COVID-19 vaccine (dated by TCRdb to the early 2020s). Regarding the complete study: AZD1222 recipients given second doses at about 4 weeks or at about 12 weeks were pooled, since spike-specific TCR depth and breadth were not found to differ between the two schedules. A total of just over 230 trial participants underwent TCR sequencing, of whom about 210 received two doses of AZD1222 and approximately 25 received two doses of the MenACWY control vaccine. Trial participants were enrolled by age into 18-55, 56-69 and 70-plus year subgroups, with 148, 28 and 57 TCR-sequenced participants respectively. General findings and caveats noted by the study authors: CD4 TCRs associated with the vaccine covered the entire spike protein, and the dominant responses were in regions 160-218 and 743-854. The 56-69-year group was small, and its depth increase did not reach significance, likely because of low power. After two AZD1222 doses, spike-specific TCR breadth and depth were significantly higher than at day 0 and than in MenACWY recipients. Conclusions about previously exposed vaccinees are limited, since just six or seven AZD1222 recipients were seropositive for SARS-CoV-2 at baseline. Participants were mostly white British and included more females than males, and it was suggested by the authors that clonal diversity may have been underestimated. No day 14 peak-response samples were available, so repertoires were characterized only after the peak T cell response. Epitopes outside the regions mutated in the B.1.351 and B.1.1.7 variants were reportedly recognized by nearly half of the unique spike-specific TCRs.

Details on this clone: This clone's antigen is unknown. Base quality data are lacking; no much larger clone is found one base away.

The time point label here, explained by the study, means: baseline before first vaccination. The vaccinee samples were drawn from two UK trials, COV001 and COV002, one of which was a single-blind randomized controlled phase 2/3 trial testing AZD1222 (ChAdOx1 nCoV-19) in healthy adults. For TCRbeta chain sequencing, PBMC samples were collected from trial participants at day 0 and at day 28 after the second dose. The CDR3 regions of human TCRbeta chains were subjected to immunosequencing. As for the authors' bioinformatics: TCRs in the repertoires were compared against a reference library of SARS-CoV-2-specific TCRs that had been generated with the MIRA antigen-specificity platform. Breadth meant the fraction of unique TCRs that were SARS-CoV-2-associated, whereas depth meant the fraction of total T cells that were SARS-CoV-2-associated. Using the MIRA data, every spike-specific TCR was mapped to the spike region that the TCR reacted to and assigned to either a CD4 or a CD8 class. Log10-transformed breadth and depth values were compared by one-way ANOVA with Sidak's multiple comparisons tests. Imported from immuneACCESS, the table was reduced by TCRdb to in-frame sequences with V and J called. These copies leave out some clones; in studies compared against another copy, an unresolved V gene accounts for under half, and the cause of the remainder is not known. V, J and clone size derive from that table, while D and trimming were established from the DNA sequence. For this sample there are some 120,000 clones; 90% to 95% appear just once. 2.5% to 3% of the sample is in the top ten clones.

The CDR1 and CDR2 encoded by the germline V gene are SGHRS and YFSETQ. Trimming takes 2 bases off V and 12 bases off J; junction bases not matched to a gene: 10. Inclusive of the bounding cysteine and phenylalanine, the CDR3 is 14 residues long. Only the CDR3 DNA stays, 42 bases, in frame from base 1. The TCR was taken from an adult in good health. The rearrangement joined TRBV5-1 to TRBJ2-7; 11 nucleotides in the junction match TRBD2. The source was peripheral blood, collected on day 0 of AZD1222 vaccination. At the DNA level, the sequence is TGCGCCAGCAGCTTTTCCCTAGCGGGAGGCGTTCGGTACTTC. Its translation is CASSFSLAGGVRYF.